One sample yielded the 7 T cell receptor beta chains listed below, sequenced in a study of cytomegalovirus exposure and HLA in healthy donors. Researchers ran the PCR with 60 Vbeta and 13 Jbeta primers. Sequencing used immunoSEQ multiplex PCR; TCRdb keeps in-frame clones, though not all of them. The sample includes about 120,000 clones, more than 65% of them seen just once. Material for sequencing was PBMCs. The receptor set was obtained from a man between 40 and 49 years old in good health and CMV-seropositive.

Only a few counts were recorded for this clone. The rearrangement uses TRBV30 and TRBJ2-7; TRBD1 matches 7 bases. The CDR3 runs 13 residues. Trimming at V came to 5 bases and at J to 3 bases, leaving 7 bases not matched to a gene. Germline V lookup: CDR1 GTSNPN, CDR2 SVGIG (reference sequence). The chain's CDR3 is CAWAGQALYEQYF. DNA for the CDR3: TGTGCCTGGGCCGGACAGGCGCTCTACGAGCAGTACTTC.

Written as DNA, the CDR3 is TGTGCCAGCAGTCCAGGGGTCGGAGAGCAGTACTTC. The encoded protein is CASSPGVGEQYF. The V gene is TRBV28, the J gene TRBJ2-7; D is perhaps TRBD1 (6 bases). This CDR3 contains 12 residues. Trimming stripped 5 bases from V and 7 bases from J, with 12 bases between. Per the germline V gene, CDR1 is MDHEN and CDR2 is SYDVKM. Complete variable domain (other parts from reference TRBV28 and TRBJ2-7): DVKVTQSSRYLVKRTGEKVFLECVQDMDHENMFWYRQDPGLGLRLIYFSYDVKMKEKGDIPEGYSVSREKKERFSLILESASTNQTSMYLCASSPGVGEQYFGPGTRLTVT.

The CDR3 sequence is CASSLERGGAPAFF. CDR3 coding DNA: TGTGCCAGCAGCTTAGAGCGGGGCGGAGCGCCAGCTTTCTTT. The V and J genes are TRBV11-1 and TRBJ1-1, with D possibly matching TRBD1 (5 bases). Trimming stripped 1 base from V and 10 bases from J, with 16 bases between. The length of the CDR3 is 14 residues. Looked up from germline, CDR1 is SGHAT and CDR2 is FQDESV (reference sequence). The full variable domain, completed using reference TRBV11-1 and TRBJ1-1, is EAEVAQSPRYKITEKSQAVAFWCDPISGHATLYWYRQILGQGPELLVQFQDESVVDDSQLPKDRFSAERLKGVDSTLKIQPAELGDSAMYLCASSLERGGAPAFFGQGTRLTVV.

The V call is TRBV4-3, the J call TRBJ2-5; 9 positions match TRBD2. V was clipped by 2 bases and J by 5 bases; unmatched bases: 15. The CDR3 sequence is 18 residues long. Germline loops: CDR1 LGHNA, CDR2 YSLEER. CDR3 nucleotide sequence: TGCGCCAGCAGCCAAAGGCCCCCGAAGAGCGGGGGGCGGGAGACCCAGTACTTC. This codes for CASSQRPPKSGGRETQYF.

This clone was counted only a few times. This chain connects TRBV5-4 to TRBJ1-1, with D perhaps TRBD1 (6 bases). V lost 2 bases and J 6 bases, leaving 23 bases between the germline ends. Germline CDR1 is SGHNT and CDR2 is YYREEE (reference sequence). The CDR3 is made up of 17 amino acids. In nucleotides, the CDR3 is TGTGCCAGCAGCTTTCCCCTCGCTGCAGGGGTTCTGTCTGAAGCTTTCTTT. Translating gives CASSFPLAAGVLSEAFF.

V gene TRBV4-1 combines with J gene TRBJ1-2; maybe TRBD1 (5 bases). Trimming took 0 bases from V and 4 from J, leaving 15 bases between them. Germline V gene data show CDR1 as MGHRA and CDR2 as YSYEKL. The length of the CDR3 is 16 residues. This CDR3 reads CASSQDTQGDLYGYTF. The CDR3 DNA is TGCGCCAGCAGCCAAGATACTCAGGGCGATCTCTATGGCTACACCTTC.

This rearrangement joins TRBV19 to TRBJ2-6; 7 bases fit TRBD1. This CDR3 has 22 amino acids. CDR1 LNHDA and CDR2 SQIVND come from the germline V gene (reference sequence). V dropped 0 bases and J dropped 7; count of bases not matched to a gene: 24. For the CDR3, the DNA is TGTGCCAGTAGTATAGACTTTGGGACAGTGAGTGTGCCCCAAATTAGAGCCAACGTCCTGACTTTC. This codes for CASSIDFGTVSVPQIRANVLTF. Variable domain in full (rest from reference TRBV19 and TRBJ2-6): DGGITQSPKYLFRKEGQNVTLSCEQNLNHDAMYWYRQDPGQGLRLIYYSQIVNDFQKGDIAEGYSVSREKKESFPLTVTSAQKNPTAFYLCASSIDFGTVSVPQIRANVLTFGAGSRLTVL.